This TCR beta chain was identified in a study of cytomegalovirus exposure and HLA in healthy donors. This clone has just one count. This CDR3 comprises 15 residues. V was cut by 0 bases and J by 4 bases, with 13 bases left in between. Germline loops: CDR1 MNHEY, CDR2 SVGAGI. The PCR contained 60 Vbeta and 13 Jbeta primers. Profiled with immunoSEQ multiplex PCR; TCRdb holds only in-frame clones, not every one. The sample contains about 130,000 clones, roughly 80% of which appear only once. The source of this sequence is a man aged 30-40 years in good health and CMV-seronegative. The sequenced sample was PBMCs. The chain is built from TRBV6-5 and TRBJ2-7; D is possibly TRBD2 (6 bases). Here the CDR3 reads CASSYSGTLAYEQYF. The CDR3 coding sequence is TGTGCCAGCAGTTACTCGGGGACTTTGGCTTACGAGCAGTACTTC.